The rows below give T cell receptor beta chains drawn from one sample of a study of cytomegalovirus exposure and HLA in healthy donors. TCRdb keeps only in-frame clones here, not all; method: immunoSEQ multiplex PCR. The table shows 90,000 to 150,000 clones, with roughly 88% occurring only once. Sequencing was carried out using PBMCs. These receptors were taken from a woman aged 18-29 years in good health and CMV-seropositive. CDR3s include the opening cysteine and the closing phenylalanine or tryptophan. Each record gives: V gene, J gene, CDR3 protein.

TRBV5-1	TRBJ1-6	CASSSGTGTEYNSPLHF
TRBV5-8	TRBJ2-4	CASRRTPTIAKNIQYF
TRBV28	TRBJ1-5	CASSFRDRVYQPQHF
TRBV14	TRBJ2-7	CASSRTRDRAGEQYF
TRBV29-1	TRBJ1-2	CSVEETGDGYTF
TRBV5-4	TRBJ2-7	CASSLAGRLGEQYF
TRBV18	TRBJ2-1	CASSPPTGGGRGGNEQFF
TRBV27	TRBJ1-2	CASSPGQGRGYGYTF
TRBV7-9	TRBJ2-2	CASSSPGNTGELFF
TRBV7-2	TRBJ1-5	CASSKDSLALPQHF
TRBV10-1	TRBJ1-1	CASSRDSSNTEAFF
TRBV5-1	TRBJ2-1	CASSLADLAGANYNEQFF
TRBV7-6	TRBJ2-3	CASSLGRGINTDTQYF
TRBV6-1	TRBJ2-5	CASSVSSFETQYF
TRBV11-3	TRBJ2-1	CASSLGQGYNEQFF
TRBV9	TRBJ1-3	CASSVGQTSGNTIYF
TRBV2	TRBJ2-6	CASIKGAGANVLTF
TRBV4-2	TRBJ1-2	CASSLLTTGIYGYTF
TRBV19	TRBJ2-7	CASSSADSRVSYEQYF
TRBV5-1	TRBJ1-1	CASSANRGYTEAFF
TRBV7-9	TRBJ2-7	CASSLGDSYEQYF
TRBV30	TRBJ1-1	CAVELRVGTEAFF
TRBV5-1	TRBJ2-2	CASSPATWAGGDTGELFF
TRBV15	TRBJ1-5	CATSRDRGNNQPQHF
TRBV7-2	TRBJ1-4	CASRRDRGTNEKLFF
TRBV29-1	TRBJ1-2	CSVEDPGQGRVGYTF
TRBV5-6	TRBJ1-5	CASSLQRTGQPQHF
TRBV7-8	TRBJ1-2	CASSLDRQGPSGYTF
TRBV2	TRBJ1-2	CASSERGNYGYTF
TRBV7-9	TRBJ1-2	CASSLATGFDGYTF
TRBV11-2	TRBJ2-7	CASSPHLRGQGAGEQYF
TRBV6-6	TRBJ2-7	CASRARGTSGNEQYF
TRBV6-5	TRBJ1-2	CASSSPRRGYTF
TRBV7-9	TRBJ2-3	CASSVPNPSGGPTDTQYF
TRBV7-6	TRBJ2-5	CASFDGGLSMAWETQYF
TRBV9	TRBJ2-3	CASSGGQRFTDTQYF
TRBV15	TRBJ1-5	CATSRAPGEQPQHF
TRBV9	TRBJ1-2	CASSSGGAGDGYTF
TRBV5-1	TRBJ2-5	CASSLRTTGGPGETQYF
TRBV5-4	TRBJ2-5	CASNRAGSEYETQYF
TRBV2	TRBJ1-2	CASSEARTGSDYGYTF
TRBV4-1	TRBJ2-7	CASSQALADYEQYF
TRBV9	TRBJ2-1	CASSVGGYEQFF
TRBV2	TRBJ2-7	CASDSSYEQYF
TRBV7-9	TRBJ2-3	CASSPDSRWYF
TRBV27	TRBJ1-1	CASRPLPWTGGEAFF
TRBV13	TRBJ2-4	CASSGRGQAQNIQYF